These 30 T cell receptor beta chains were all obtained from the same sample, sequenced in a study of CD8 T cells in Susac syndrome (dated by TCRdb to between 2017 and 2020). Library preparation used the immunoSEQ multiplex PCR assay. RNA was extracted using the RNeasy kit, and roughly 0.5 to 1 ug of the RNA was reverse transcribed with random hexamers. TCRdb trimmed public reads at Q25 via fastp, called clones via MiXCR and kept in-frame beta chains. CDR3 protein duplicates are merged, each entry listing the most common genes and DNA. A total of about 300,000 distinct CDR3 sequences appear in this sample, approximately 91% of them only once. The ten most abundant clones make up more than 0.15% of the sample. The specimen was CD8+ T cells from PBMCs. The receptors derive from a human donor with multiple sclerosis.

The rearrangement uses TRBV13 and TRBJ1-2; D uncertain. Between the trimmed V and J ends, which lost 5 bases and 2 bases, there was a span of 12 bases. This CDR3 contains 14 residues. The germline gives CDR1 PRHDT, CDR2 FYEKMQ (reference sequence). The DNA of the CDR3 is TGTGCCAGCAGCGATAAGACAACGAACTATGGCTACACCTTC. This encodes CASSDKTTNYGYTF. Using reference TRBV13 and TRBJ1-2 for the parts outside the CDR3, the full variable domain is AAGVIQSPRHLIKEKRETATLKCYPIPRHDTVYWYQQGPGQDPQFLISFYEKMQSDKGSIPDRFSAQQFSDYHSELNMSSLELGDSALYFCASSDKTTNYGYTFGSGTRLTVV.

The chain links TRBV23-1 to TRBJ1-4; weak D call: TRBD1 (6 bases). TRBV23-1 is flagged as an ORF with uncertain function. CDR3 length equals 14 residues. V gave up 8 bases and J gave up 6 bases, with 16 bases separating them. The CDR3 DNA follows: TGCGCCAGCCGATTCGGGGGGCGTGATGAAAAACTGTTTTTT. Amino acid sequence: CASRFGGRDEKLFF.

In DNA form, the CDR3 reads TGCGCCAGCAGCCAAGTACGGGGCGAATACTACGAGCAGTACTTC. Its protein product is CASSQVRGEYYEQYF. The chain combines TRBV4-3 with TRBJ2-7; TRBD1 or TRBD2 may be the D gene (5 bases each). The germline V gene has CDR1 LGHNA and CDR2 YSLEER. Trimming cost V 1 base and J 3 bases, with 13 bases left between them. The CDR3 length is 15 residues.

V usage is TRBV9 and J usage is TRBJ2-1; 10 bases line up with TRBD1. Germline trimming cut 4 bases from V and 6 bases from J; bases unmatched to any gene: 13. The CDR3 consists of 17 residues. Looked up from germline, CDR1 is SGDLS and CDR2 is YYNGEE. The CDR3 is CASSPSPGTGESNEQFF. The DNA for the CDR3 is TGTGCCAGCAGCCCCAGCCCCGGGACAGGGGAAAGCAATGAGCAGTTCTTC.

V is TRBV27 and J is TRBJ2-1; 7 bases are shared with TRBD1. Germline trimming cut 8 bases from V and 3 bases from J; bases unmatched to any gene: 4. Germline-derived CDR1 and CDR2 are MNHEY and SMNVEV (reference sequence). The CDR3 is 13 amino acids. The CDR3 coding sequence is TGTGCCAGCGGGACAGCTATCTACAATGAGCAGTTCTTC. Its protein product is CASGTAIYNEQFF.

The V gene is TRBV15, the J gene TRBJ2-2, with unresolved D. The CDR3 contains 16 residues. Germline V lookup: CDR1 LNHNV, CDR2 YYDKDF (reference sequence). V gave up 8 bases and J gave up 6 bases, with 22 bases separating them. For the CDR3, the DNA is TGTGCCACCCGCGATCTGGTGTTGAGTACCGCCGGGGAGCTGTTTTTT. Its protein product is CATRDLVLSTAGELFF.

This clonotype appeared a single time. Here the CDR3 DNA reads TGTGCCAGCAGCCCTAGCATGCAGACCCGTGGCACTGAAGCTTTCTTT. This gives the protein CASSPSMQTRGTEAFF. This chain joins TRBV7-9 and TRBJ1-1; D not certain. The CDR3 is 16 residues long. CDR1 is SEHNR, CDR2 FQNEAQ, per germline (reference sequence). Trimming pared 5 bases from V and 4 bases from J, leaving 20 bases between.

DNA of the CDR3: TGTGCCAGCAGTCCCTGGGGGGGAGGCCAGGATCAGCCCCAGCATTTT. It codes for CASSPWGGGQDQPQHF. This chain connects TRBV28 to TRBJ1-5; D may be TRBD1 (5 bases). Trimming shortened V by 5 bases and J by 5 bases, and 19 bases separated the two germline ends. This CDR3 region has 16 residues. In germline, CDR1 is MDHEN, CDR2 SYDVKM.

This clonotype has only one observation. The chain is built from TRBV19 and TRBJ2-2; D uncertain. The CDR3 covers 13 residues. The V gene's germline CDR1 is LNHDA and CDR2 SQIVND (reference sequence). V gave up 10 bases and J gave up 1 base, with 10 bases separating them. CDR3 nucleotides: TGTGCCACCCGGTGGGGGAACACCGGGGAGCTGTTTTTT. It is translated as CATRWGNTGELFF.

This clonotype was recorded once. V usage is TRBV20-1 and J usage is TRBJ2-1; 8 bases line up with TRBD2. CDR1 is DFQATT, CDR2 SNEGSKA, per germline (reference sequence). Trimming cost V 0 bases and J 10 bases; bases outside gene matches: 11. This CDR3 region has 15 residues. CDR3 sequence (DNA): TGCAGTGCTAGAGATGGTGGACTAGCTACAATAGAGCAGTTCTTC. Its translation is CSARDGGLATIEQFF.

This clonotype was recorded only once. The V gene is TRBV6-5, the J gene TRBJ1-5, with 7 bases lining up with TRBD1. The germline V gene has CDR1 MNHEY and CDR2 SVGAGI. V lost 0 bases, J lost 6 bases, and 8 bases stayed unmatched. The CDR3 contains 16 residues. The CDR3: CASSYSGRGLGQPQHF. CDR3 sequence (DNA): TGTGCCAGCAGTTACTCCGGAAGGGGGCTTGGTCAGCCCCAGCATTTT.

The V gene is TRBV28, the J gene TRBJ1-2; 8 bases fit TRBD1. Germline CDR1 and CDR2: MDHEN and SYDVKM. The V and J ends lost 2 bases and 6 bases, in that order; junction bases with no gene match: 8. This CDR3 spans 15 amino acids. DNA of the CDR3: TGTGCCAGCAGTTTAGGCTGGGGGGGACAGGATGGCTACACCTTC. It specifies CASSLGWGGQDGYTF.

V usage is TRBV7-2 and J usage is TRBJ2-7; 10 bases align to TRBD2. The CDR3 has 17 residues. Unmatched junction bases numbered 10, after V lost 4 bases and J lost 1 base. Germline CDR1 is SGHTA and CDR2 is FQGNSA. The CDR3 loop is CASSSASGSLGSYEQYF. The CDR3 DNA reads TGTGCCAGCAGCTCCGCTAGCGGGAGTCTGGGGTCCTACGAGCAGTACTTC.

This sequence joins TRBV7-9 and TRBJ2-7, with TRBD2 matching 8 bases. V was pared by 5 bases and J by 6 bases, with 21 bases of the junction left unmatched. The CDR3 spans 18 residues. The germline gives CDR1 SEHNR, CDR2 FQNEAQ (reference sequence). Written as DNA, the CDR3 is TGTGCCAGCAGCAACCCCCGAATAACCGGGACTAGAATAGGCGAGCAGTACTTC. Translation: CASSNPRITGTRIGEQYF.

The rearrangement uses TRBV7-6 and TRBJ1-1, with a tentative D call TRBD1 (5 bases). Germline V gives CDR1 SGHVS, CDR2 FNYEAQ. The CDR3 spans 17 residues. V gave up 2 bases and J gave up 1 base, with 17 bases separating them. The CDR3 here is CASSLIILGATNTEAFF. DNA for the CDR3: TGTGCCAGCAGCTTAATCATTCTAGGGGCAACGAACACTGAAGCTTTCTTT.

V usage is TRBV7-3 and J usage is TRBJ2-1, with TRBD2 as a possible D gene (6 bases). The CDR3 runs 15 residues. The V end was cut by 5 bases, the J end by 8 bases, with 19 bases between. Germline V lookup: CDR1 SGHTA, CDR2 FQGTGA. The chain's CDR3 is CASSPTGGIGDEQFF. CDR3 bases: TGTGCCAGCAGCCCCACCGGCGGGATCGGTGATGAGCAGTTCTTC.

This rearrangement joins TRBV10-3 to TRBJ2-3; 7 nucleotides align to TRBD1. The CDR3 runs 15 residues. Germline values: CDR1 ENHRY, CDR2 SYGVKD. Trimming at V came to 4 bases and at J to 2 bases, leaving 6 bases not matched to a gene. The CDR3 DNA follows: TGTGCCATCAGTGTTGCACAGGGGATCACAGATACGCAGTATTTT. Amino acid sequence: CAISVAQGITDTQYF.

The chain has TRBV27 and TRBJ2-1, with D unresolved. Germline V lookup: CDR1 MNHEY, CDR2 SMNVEV (reference sequence). The CDR3 is made up of 14 amino acids. The V end lost 5 bases, the J end lost 7 bases, and 15 bases lay between the germline ends. In DNA, the CDR3 is TGTGCCAGCAGTCCCCCCGAGCGCGTAAATGAGCAGTTCTTC. The encoded protein is CASSPPERVNEQFF.

The rearrangement uses TRBV27 and TRBJ2-1, with D perhaps TRBD1 or TRBD2 (5 bases each). V lost 6 bases and J lost 4, with 10 bases in between. CDR3 length: 13 amino acids. Per the germline V gene, CDR1 is MNHEY and CDR2 is SMNVEV (reference sequence). In DNA form, the CDR3 reads TGTGCCAGCAGCCGGGACGCTTACAATGAGCAGTTCTTC. It translates to CASSRDAYNEQFF.

The CDR3 loop is CASSIGRTVYGYTF. CDR3 bases: TGTGCCAGTAGTATCGGGAGGACAGTCTATGGCTACACCTTC. The J gene is TRBJ1-2, the V gene TRBV19; tentative D call: TRBD1 (6 bases). V was shortened by 3 bases and J by 4 bases, with 12 bases between the two germline ends. Germline CDR1 LNHDA, CDR2 SQIVND (reference sequence). CDR3 length: 14 residues. Using reference TRBV19 and TRBJ1-2 for the parts outside the CDR3, the full variable domain is DGGITQSPKYLFRKEGQNVTLSCEQNLNHDAMYWYRQDPGQGLRLIYYSQIVNDFQKGDIAEGYSVSREKKESFPLTVTSAQKNPTAFYLCASSIGRTVYGYTFGSGTRLTVV.

The chain couples TRBV27 to TRBJ2-7; possible D gene TRBD1, 6 bases. V was cut by 7 bases and J by 6 bases, with 13 bases left in between. CDR3 length: 12 residues. Germline V CDR1 and CDR2: MNHEY, SMNVEV (reference sequence). Here the CDR3 DNA reads TGTGCCAGCAATACGGGACACGGCGAGCAGTACTTC. Protein: CASNTGHGEQYF.

The chain has TRBV29-1 and TRBJ2-7; 9 bases fit TRBD1. The V segment lost 7 bases and the J segment 3 bases; nucleotides outside the gene matches: 7. The CDR3 runs to 13 residues. Looked up from germline, CDR1 is SQVTM and CDR2 is ANQGSEA. The CDR3 coding sequence is TGCAGCGCAGGGACAGGGACCGGCTACGAGCAGTACTTC. Protein product: CSAGTGTGYEQYF.

This sequence joins TRBV6-4 and TRBJ2-7; 10 bases map to TRBD1. V shed 2 bases, J shed 2 bases, and the junction held 9 bases outside the gene matches. Germline loops: CDR1 MRHNA, CDR2 SNTAGT. The length of the CDR3 is 17 residues. CDR3 sequence reads: CASSDPAGTGATYEQYF. Written as DNA, the CDR3 is TGTGCCAGCAGTGACCCCGCAGGGACAGGGGCCACCTACGAGCAGTACTTC.

The chain recombines TRBV29-1 with TRBJ2-2; unclear D gene. There are 13 residues in the CDR3. Trimming pared 4 bases from V and 8 bases from J, leaving 14 bases between. Looked up from germline, CDR1 is SQVTM and CDR2 is ANQGSEA. The CDR3 loop is CSVVPPGLGELFF. The CDR3 coding sequence is TGCAGCGTTGTTCCCCCAGGTTTGGGGGAGCTGTTTTTT.

The chain carries TRBV20-1 and TRBJ2-7; D is unresolved. Trimming pared 0 bases from V and 7 bases from J, leaving 13 bases between. Germline V gene sequence: CDR1 DFQATT, CDR2 SNEGSKA (reference sequence). The CDR3 length is 13 residues. CDR3 DNA sequence: TGCAGTGCTAGAGATTCAGTAATCGGGGAGCAGTACTTC. Residues: CSARDSVIGEQYF.

This chain links TRBV13 with TRBJ2-1, with 8 bases that match TRBD2. This CDR3 region has 16 residues. CDR1 is PRHDT, CDR2 FYEKMQ, per germline (reference sequence). V trimming: 7 bases; J trimming: 4 bases; junction bases outside the gene matches: 12. The CDR3 nucleotides read TGTGCCAGCACCCCGGGGGGGAGCCCCGCTTACAATGAGCAGTTCTTC. Encoded protein: CASTPGGSPAYNEQFF.

The chain uses TRBV7-8 and TRBJ1-2; unclear D gene. Trimming shortened V by 2 bases and J by 6 bases, and 10 bases separated the two germline ends. The CDR3 runs to 13 residues. CDR1 and CDR2 (germline): SGHVS, FQNEAQ. CDR3 in DNA: TGTGCCAGCAGCTTAATCTCGGGGAATGGCTACACCTTC. Its protein is CASSLISGNGYTF.

The rearrangement links TRBV6-2 or TRBV6-3 to TRBJ2-1; D is unresolved. V dropped 2 bases and J dropped 0 bases, with 5 bases sitting between them. CDR1 is MNHEY and CDR2 is SVGEGT in the germline V gene. The CDR3 runs 14 residues. CDR3 amino acids: CASSYRSSYNEQFF. As DNA, the CDR3 is TGTGCCAGCAGTTACCGGAGCTCCTACAATGAGCAGTTCTTC.

This chain links TRBV29-1 with TRBJ1-1; 9 bases map to TRBD1. This CDR3 has 14 residues. J lost 4 bases, V lost 2 bases, and 5 bases had no gene match. Germline V CDR1 and CDR2: SQVTM, ANQGSEA. This CDR3 reads CSVESSTGGTEAFF. CDR3 DNA: TGCAGCGTTGAATCCTCGACAGGGGGCACTGAAGCTTTCTTT.

The V call is TRBV2, the J call TRBJ1-2; weak D call: TRBD1 (6 bases). This CDR3 has 15 residues. Germline CDR1 and CDR2: SNHLY and FYNNEI. Deletions cut 6 bases from V and 4 bases from J, with 18 bases between. CDR3 nucleotide sequence: TGTGCCAGCAGATCACCAAGGGGGGGGCTCTATGGCTACACCTTC. It specifies CASRSPRGGLYGYTF.